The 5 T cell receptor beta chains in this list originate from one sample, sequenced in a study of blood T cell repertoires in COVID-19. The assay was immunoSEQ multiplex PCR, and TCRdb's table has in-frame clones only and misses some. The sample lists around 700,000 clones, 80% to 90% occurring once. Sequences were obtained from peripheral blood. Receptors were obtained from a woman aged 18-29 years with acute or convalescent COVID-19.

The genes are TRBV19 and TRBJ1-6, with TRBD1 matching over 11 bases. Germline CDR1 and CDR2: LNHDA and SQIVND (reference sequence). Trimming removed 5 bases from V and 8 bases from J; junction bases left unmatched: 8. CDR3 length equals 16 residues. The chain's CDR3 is CASSLGQGAGDSPLHF. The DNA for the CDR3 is TGTGCCAGTAGTCTTGGACAGGGGGCAGGGGATTCACCCCTCCACTTT.

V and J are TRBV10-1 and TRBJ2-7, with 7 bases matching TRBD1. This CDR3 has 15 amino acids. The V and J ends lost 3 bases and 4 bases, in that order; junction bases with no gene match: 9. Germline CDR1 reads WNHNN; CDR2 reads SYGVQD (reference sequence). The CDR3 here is CASSDKPGQFYEQYF. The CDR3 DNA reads TGCGCCAGCAGTGACAAGCCGGGACAGTTTTACGAGCAGTACTTC.

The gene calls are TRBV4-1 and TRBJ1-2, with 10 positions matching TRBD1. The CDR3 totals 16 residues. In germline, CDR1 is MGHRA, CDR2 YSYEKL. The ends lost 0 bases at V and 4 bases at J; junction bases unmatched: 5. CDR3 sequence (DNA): TGCGCCAGCAGCCAAGAACGGGACAGGGGCATCTATGGCTACACCTTC. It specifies CASSQERDRGIYGYTF.

The CDR3 region has the DNA TGTGCCAGCAGAGTTCTTGGAGGCAGGACGAACACTGAAGCTTTCTTT. It yields the protein CASRVLGGRTNTEAFF. V gene TRBV11-2 combines with J gene TRBJ1-1; no clear D gene. CDR1 SGHAT and CDR2 FQNNGV come from the germline V gene. The CDR3 spans 16 residues. Trimming took off 6 bases at V and 1 base at J, with 18 bases between the two ends.

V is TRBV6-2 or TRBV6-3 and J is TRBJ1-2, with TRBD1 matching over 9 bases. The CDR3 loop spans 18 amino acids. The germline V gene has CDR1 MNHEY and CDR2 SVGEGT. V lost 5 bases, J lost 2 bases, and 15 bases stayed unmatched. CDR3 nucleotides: TGTGCCAGCAGTCCGCCCTACCGGACAGGGGCCCCGAACTATGGCTACACCTTC. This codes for CASSPPYRTGAPNYGYTF.